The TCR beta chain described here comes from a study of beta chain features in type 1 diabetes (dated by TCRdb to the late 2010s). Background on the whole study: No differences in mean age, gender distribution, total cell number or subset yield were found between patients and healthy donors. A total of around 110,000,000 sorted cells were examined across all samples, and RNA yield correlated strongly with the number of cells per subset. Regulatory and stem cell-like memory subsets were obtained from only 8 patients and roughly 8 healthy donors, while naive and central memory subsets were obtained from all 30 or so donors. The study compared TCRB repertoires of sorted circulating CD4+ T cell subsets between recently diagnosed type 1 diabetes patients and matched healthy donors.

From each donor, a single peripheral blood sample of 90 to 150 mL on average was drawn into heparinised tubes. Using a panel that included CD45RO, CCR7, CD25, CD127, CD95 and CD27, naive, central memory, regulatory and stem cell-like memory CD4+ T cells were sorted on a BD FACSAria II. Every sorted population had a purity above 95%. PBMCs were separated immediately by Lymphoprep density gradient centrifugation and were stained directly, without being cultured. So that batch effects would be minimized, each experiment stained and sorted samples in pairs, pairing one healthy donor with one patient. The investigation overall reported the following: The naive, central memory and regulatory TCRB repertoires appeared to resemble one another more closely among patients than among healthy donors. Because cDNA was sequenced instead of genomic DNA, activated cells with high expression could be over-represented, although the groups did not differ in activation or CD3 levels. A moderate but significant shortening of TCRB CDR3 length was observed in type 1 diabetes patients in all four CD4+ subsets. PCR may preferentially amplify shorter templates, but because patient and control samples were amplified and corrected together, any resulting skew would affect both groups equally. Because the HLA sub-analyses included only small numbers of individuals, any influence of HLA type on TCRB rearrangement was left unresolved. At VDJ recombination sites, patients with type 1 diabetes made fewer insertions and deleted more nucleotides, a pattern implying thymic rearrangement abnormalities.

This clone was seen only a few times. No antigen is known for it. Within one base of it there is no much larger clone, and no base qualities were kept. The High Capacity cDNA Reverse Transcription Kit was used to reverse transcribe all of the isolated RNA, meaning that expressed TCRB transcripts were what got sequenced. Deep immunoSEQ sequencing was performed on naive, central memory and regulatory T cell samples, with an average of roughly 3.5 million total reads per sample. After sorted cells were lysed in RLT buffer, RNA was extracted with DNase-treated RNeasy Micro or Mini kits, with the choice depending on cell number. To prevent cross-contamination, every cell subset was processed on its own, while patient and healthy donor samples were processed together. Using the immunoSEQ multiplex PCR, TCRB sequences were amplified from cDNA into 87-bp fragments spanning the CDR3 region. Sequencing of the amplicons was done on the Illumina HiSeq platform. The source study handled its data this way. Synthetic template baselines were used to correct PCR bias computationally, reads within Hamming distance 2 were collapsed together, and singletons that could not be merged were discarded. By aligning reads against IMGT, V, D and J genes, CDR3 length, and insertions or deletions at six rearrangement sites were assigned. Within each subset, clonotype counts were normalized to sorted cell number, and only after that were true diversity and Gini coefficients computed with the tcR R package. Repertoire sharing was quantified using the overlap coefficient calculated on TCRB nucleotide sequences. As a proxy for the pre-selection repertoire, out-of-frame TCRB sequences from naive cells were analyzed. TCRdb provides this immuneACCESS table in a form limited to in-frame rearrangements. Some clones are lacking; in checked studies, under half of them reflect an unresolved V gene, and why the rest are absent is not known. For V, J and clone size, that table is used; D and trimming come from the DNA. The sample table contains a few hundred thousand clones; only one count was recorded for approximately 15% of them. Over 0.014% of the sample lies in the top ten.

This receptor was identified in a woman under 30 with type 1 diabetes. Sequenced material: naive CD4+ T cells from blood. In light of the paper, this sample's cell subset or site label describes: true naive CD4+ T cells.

The DNA is TGCGCCAGCAGCGACGGGACATCTACCTACAATGAGCAGTTCTTC. Its protein is CASSDGTSTYNEQFF. Recombination joined TRBV5-1 with TRBJ2-1, and the D gene may be TRBD1, 6 bases matching. Trimming takes 4 bases from V and 2 bases from J, and the germline ends sit 13 bases apart. The CDR3 sequence holds 15 residues, the cysteine and phenylalanine included. Only the CDR3 DNA stays, 45 bases, in frame from base 1. The germline V gene yields SGHRS for CDR1 and YFSETQ for CDR2. With all but the CDR3 taken from the reference TRBV5-1 and TRBJ2-1 genes, the full variable domain is: KAGVTQTPRYLIKTRGQQVTLSCSPISGHRSVSWYQQTPGQGLQFLFEYFSETQRNKGNFPGRFSGRQFSNSRSEMNVSTLELGDSALYLCASSDGTSTYNEQFFGPGTRLTVL.